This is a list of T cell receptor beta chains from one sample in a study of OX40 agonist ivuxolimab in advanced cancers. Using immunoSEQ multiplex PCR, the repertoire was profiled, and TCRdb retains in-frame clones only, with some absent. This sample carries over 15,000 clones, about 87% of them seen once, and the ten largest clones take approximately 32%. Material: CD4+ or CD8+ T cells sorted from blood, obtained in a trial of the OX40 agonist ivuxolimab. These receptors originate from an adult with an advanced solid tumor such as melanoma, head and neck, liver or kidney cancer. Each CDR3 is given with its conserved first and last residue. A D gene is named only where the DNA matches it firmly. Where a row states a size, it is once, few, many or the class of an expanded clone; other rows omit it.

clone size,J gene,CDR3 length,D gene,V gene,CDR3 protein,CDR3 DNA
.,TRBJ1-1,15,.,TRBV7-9,CASSLGPRGHTEAFF,TGTGCCAGCAGCTTGGGACCCCGGGGGCACACTGAAGCTTTCTTT
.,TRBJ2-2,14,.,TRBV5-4,CASSIDSNTGELFF,TGTGCCAGCAGCATAGACTCGAACACCGGGGAGCTGTTTTTT
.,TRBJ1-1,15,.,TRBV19,CASSTLPGSPTEAFF,TGTGCCAGTAGCACGCTCCCGGGGAGTCCCACTGAAGCTTTCTTT
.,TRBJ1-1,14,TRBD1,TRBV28,CASRRTGGSAEAFF,TGTGCCAGCAGGCGGACAGGGGGGTCCGCTGAAGCTTTCTTT
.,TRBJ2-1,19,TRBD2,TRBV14,CASSQDSSRTSGSYNEQFF,TGTGCCAGCAGCCAAGACAGCTCTAGGACTAGCGGCTCCTACAATGAGCAGTTCTTC
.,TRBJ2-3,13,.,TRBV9,CASSGGGTDTQYF,TGTGCCAGCAGCGGAGGAGGCACAGATACGCAGTATTTT
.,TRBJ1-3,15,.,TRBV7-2,CASSLVDGPGNTIYF,TGTGCCAGCAGCTTAGTGGACGGACCTGGAAACACCATATATTTT
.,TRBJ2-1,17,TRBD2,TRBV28,CASRLDVGLAGPNEQFF,TGTGCCAGCAGACTGGACGTGGGACTAGCGGGGCCGAATGAGCAGTTCTTC
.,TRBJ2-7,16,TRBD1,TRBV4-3,CASSQESGTALYEQYF,TGCGCCAGCAGCCAAGAATCTGGGACAGCCCTATACGAGCAGTACTTC
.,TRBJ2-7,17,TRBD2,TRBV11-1,CASSTRLLAGGPYEQYF,TGTGCCAGCAGCACAAGACTACTAGCGGGAGGTCCCTACGAGCAGTACTTC
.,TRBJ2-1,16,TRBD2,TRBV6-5,CASSYSTAGVENEQFF,TGTGCCAGCAGTTACTCAACAGCGGGAGTGGAAAATGAGCAGTTCTTC
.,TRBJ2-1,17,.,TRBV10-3,CAISDPAPSSSYNEQFF,TGTGCCATCAGTGACCCTGCCCCATCAAGCTCCTACAATGAGCAGTTCTTC
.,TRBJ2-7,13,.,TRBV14,CASSQGNAYEQYF,TGTGCCAGCAGCCAAGGGAACGCCTACGAGCAGTACTTC
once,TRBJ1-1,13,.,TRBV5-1,CASSLAFGTEAFF,TGCGCCAGCAGCTTGGCCTTCGGTACTGAAGCTTTCTTT
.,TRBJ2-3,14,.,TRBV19,CASSIAERSYTQYF,TGTGCCAGTAGTATAGCCGAGCGGTCCTATACGCAGTATTTT
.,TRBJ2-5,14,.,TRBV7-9,CASSSMGVKETQYF,TGTGCCAGCAGCTCGATGGGTGTGAAAGAGACCCAGTACTTC
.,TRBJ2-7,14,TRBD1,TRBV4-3,CALQGAGHPYEQYF,TGCGCCTTACAGGGGGCAGGGCATCCCTACGAGCAGTACTTC
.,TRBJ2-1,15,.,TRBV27,CASSLLYAGSDEQFF,TGTGCCAGCAGTTTATTGTACGCGGGAAGCGATGAGCAGTTCTTC
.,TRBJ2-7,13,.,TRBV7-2,CASSLSPNYEQYF,TGTGCCAGCAGCTTATCCCCTAACTACGAGCAGTACTTC
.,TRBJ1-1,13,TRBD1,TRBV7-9,CASSSTGVTEAFF,TGTGCCAGCAGCTCTACAGGGGTCACTGAAGCTTTCTTT
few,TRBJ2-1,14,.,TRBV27,CASSLWASYNEQFF,TGTGCCAGCAGTTTATGGGCCAGCTACAATGAGCAGTTCTTC
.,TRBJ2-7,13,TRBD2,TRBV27,CASSFSSGYEQYF,TGTGCCAGCAGTTTTTCTAGCGGCTACGAGCAGTACTTC
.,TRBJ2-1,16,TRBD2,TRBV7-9,CASSLADSGGNNEQFF,TGTGCCAGCAGCTTAGCTGATAGCGGGGGGAACAATGAGCAGTTCTTC
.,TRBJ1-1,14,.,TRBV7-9,CASSLGRGYTEAFF,TGTGCCAGCAGCTTGGGACGGGGATACACTGAAGCTTTCTTT
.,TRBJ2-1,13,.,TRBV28,CASRGGLANEQFF,TGTGCCAGCCGGGGCGGCCTAGCAAATGAGCAGTTCTTC
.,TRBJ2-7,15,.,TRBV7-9,CASSLGQGSSYEQYF,TGTGCCAGCAGCTTAGGCCAGGGGAGCTCCTACGAGCAGTACTTC
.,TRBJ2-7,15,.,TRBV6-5,CASRHLNSGSYEQYF,TGTGCCAGCAGGCACTTGAATAGCGGTTCCTACGAGCAGTACTTC
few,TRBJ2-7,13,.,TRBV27,CASSSPITYEQYF,TGTGCCAGCAGTTCCCCAATAACCTACGAGCAGTACTTC
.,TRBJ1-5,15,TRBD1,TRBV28,CASSDGTGGSQPQHF,TGTGCCAGCAGTGATGGGACAGGGGGTAGTCAGCCCCAGCATTTT
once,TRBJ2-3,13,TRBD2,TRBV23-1,CASSHREGDTQYF,TGCGCCAGCAGTCACAGGGAGGGAGATACGCAGTATTTT
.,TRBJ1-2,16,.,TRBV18,CASSQRTGGVNYGYTF,TGTGCCAGCTCACAGAGAACCGGCGGGGTGAACTATGGCTACACCTTC
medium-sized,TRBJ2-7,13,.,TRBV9,CASSVLNGDEQYF,TGTGCCAGCAGCGTATTAAACGGGGACGAGCAGTACTTC
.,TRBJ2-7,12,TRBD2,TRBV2,CASRGLANEQYF,TGTGCCAGCAGGGGACTAGCGAACGAGCAGTACTTC
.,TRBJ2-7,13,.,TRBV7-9,CASTHWSTYEQYF,TGTGCCAGCACTCACTGGTCCACCTACGAGCAGTACTTC
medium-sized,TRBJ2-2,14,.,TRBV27,CASSLGTYTGELFF,TGTGCCAGCAGTTTGGGGACTTACACCGGGGAGCTGTTTTTT
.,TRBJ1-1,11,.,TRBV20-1,CSAPSEGRAFF,TGCAGTGCCCCTTCGGAGGGGCGGGCTTTCTTT
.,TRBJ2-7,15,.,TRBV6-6,CASSYSPGSTYEQYF,TGTGCCAGCAGTTACAGTCCGGGCAGCACCTACGAGCAGTACTTC
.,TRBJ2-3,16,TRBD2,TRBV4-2,CASSQEEAGGVDTQYF,TGTGCCAGCAGCCAAGAAGAAGCGGGAGGCGTAGATACGCAGTATTTT
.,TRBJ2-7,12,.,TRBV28,CASSSYRDEQYF,TGTGCCAGCAGTTCCTACAGGGACGAGCAGTACTTC
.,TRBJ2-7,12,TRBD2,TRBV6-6,CASTPGGREQYF,TGTGCCAGCACCCCGGGGGGGCGAGAGCAGTACTTC
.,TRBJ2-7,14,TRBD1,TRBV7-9,CASSPGQGAGEQYF,TGTGCCAGCAGCCCTGGACAGGGGGCAGGGGAGCAGTACTTC